This T cell receptor beta chain was sequenced for a study of technical replicates of blood from several donors. J lost 8 bases, V lost 2 bases, and 1 base had no gene match. This CDR3 contains 12 residues. Germline V CDR1 and CDR2: WSHSY, SAAADI. This clone is a singleton in its sample. Some clones are missing from TCRdb's copy, which holds only in-frame ones; the method was immunoSEQ multiplex PCR. In the table there are roughly 80,000 clones, about 88% of which are singletons. This sequence was found in a human donor in good health. The sample consisted of T cells isolated from PBMCs. The chain links TRBV10-2 to TRBJ1-1; TRBD1 aligns across 8 bases. The CDR3 nucleotides are TGCGCCAGCAGTGAGGGGGACAGGGAAGCTTTCTTT. Protein product: CASSEGDREAFF.